This T cell receptor beta chain was observed in a study of T cell changes during pregnancy in multiple sclerosis. The V segment lost 5 bases and the J segment 2 bases; nucleotides outside the gene matches: 3. The CDR3 totals 15 residues. Looked up from germline, CDR1 is LNHDA and CDR2 is SQIVND (reference sequence). Sequencing used immunoSEQ multiplex PCR; TCRdb keeps in-frame clones, though not all of them. Here the sample spans some 60,000 clones, 93% being singletons. This sequence joins TRBV19 and TRBJ2-2; 9 nucleotides agree with TRBD2. The receptor's source is a female donor with multiple sclerosis, enrolled in a pregnancy study. Sequencing used peripheral blood, obtained after pregnancy. This CDR3 reads CASSSLAGNTGELFF. As DNA, the CDR3 is TGTGCCAGTAGTTCACTAGCGGGTAACACCGGGGAGCTGTTTTTT.